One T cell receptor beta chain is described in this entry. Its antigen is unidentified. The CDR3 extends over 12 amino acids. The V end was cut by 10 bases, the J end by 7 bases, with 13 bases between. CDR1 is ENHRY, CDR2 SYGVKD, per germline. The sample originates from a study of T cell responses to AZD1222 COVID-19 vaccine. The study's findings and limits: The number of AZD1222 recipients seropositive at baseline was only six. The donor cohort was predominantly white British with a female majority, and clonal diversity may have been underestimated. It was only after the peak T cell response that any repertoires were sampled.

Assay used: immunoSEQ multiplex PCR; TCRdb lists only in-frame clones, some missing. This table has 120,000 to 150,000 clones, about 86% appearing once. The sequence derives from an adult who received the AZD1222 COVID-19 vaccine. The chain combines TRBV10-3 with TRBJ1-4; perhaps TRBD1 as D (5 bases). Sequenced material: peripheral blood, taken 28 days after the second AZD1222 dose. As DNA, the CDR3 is TGTGCCAGCAGGGCTTTTGGTGAAAAACTGTTTTTT. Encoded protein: CASRAFGEKLFF.